Each of the 8 T cell receptor beta chains below was sequenced from the same sample in a study of OX40 agonist ivuxolimab in advanced cancers. Libraries were prepared by immunoSEQ multiplex PCR; TCRdb keeps only in-frame clonotypes and omits some of them. The sample has roughly 61,000 clones; approximately 88% are singletons. Here the sequenced sample was CD4+ or CD8+ T cells sorted from blood, taken in a trial of the OX40 agonist ivuxolimab. These receptors came from an adult with an advanced solid tumor such as melanoma, head and neck, liver or kidney cancer.

The V gene is TRBV6-5, the J gene TRBJ1-6; TRBD1 aligns across 9 bases. V lost 10 bases, J lost 6 bases, and 7 bases stayed unmatched. Germline CDR1 MNHEY, CDR2 SVGAGI. CDR3 length: 14 amino acids. The CDR3 sequence: CAIARDRVNSPLHF. CDR3 DNA sequence: TGTGCCATTGCCCGGGACAGGGTTAATTCACCCCTCCACTTT.

V and J are TRBV5-4 and TRBJ2-3; 8 bases are shared with TRBD2. Germline-derived CDR1 and CDR2 are SGHNT and YYREEE (reference sequence). The CDR3 totals 15 residues. Trimming at V came to 2 bases and at J to 0 bases, leaving 2 bases not matched to a gene. In DNA form, the CDR3 reads TGTGCCAGCAGCTTTAGCGGGAAAAGCACAGATACGCAGTATTTT. The encoded protein is CASSFSGKSTDTQYF.

The chain employs TRBV28 and TRBJ2-3, with a weak D call TRBD2 (5 bases). The germline V gene encodes CDR1 MDHEN and CDR2 SYDVKM. V lost 1 base and J lost 2, with 10 bases in between. The CDR3 is 15 residues long. The CDR3 reads CASSLSGVPTDTQYF. CDR3 nucleotides: TGTGCCAGCAGTTTATCCGGGGTCCCCACAGATACGCAGTATTTT.

The chain combines TRBV20-1 with TRBJ1-3; D is unclear. The CDR3 has 11 amino acids. Germline V gene data show CDR1 as DFQATT and CDR2 as SNEGSKA (reference sequence). V shed 5 bases and J shed 7 bases, with 9 bases lying between them. The CDR3 DNA reads TGCAGTGCTGGACGTGGGAACACCATATATTTT. Translation: CSAGRGNTIYF.

This clone was seen only a few times. The rearrangement links TRBV13 to TRBJ1-3; no clear D gene. Germline loops: CDR1 PRHDT, CDR2 FYEKMQ (reference sequence). V gave up 6 bases and J gave up 3 bases, with 6 bases separating them. The CDR3 has 12 amino acids. CDR3 nucleotides: TGTGCCAGCAGATTCAGTGGAAACACCATATATTTT. This sequence encodes CASRFSGNTIYF.

This chain links TRBV4-1 with TRBJ1-2, with a weak D call TRBD1 (5 bases). The ends were cut back, 3 bases at V and 4 bases at J, with 15 bases in the middle. Germline V CDR1 and CDR2: MGHRA, YSYEKL. This CDR3 has 15 amino acids. CDR3 DNA sequence: TGCGCCAGCAGCCAGGAGAGATTGGGGGTCTATGGCTACACCTTC. It translates to CASSQERLGVYGYTF.

The rearrangement uses TRBV7-6 and TRBJ2-5, with D possibly being TRBD1 (6 bases). The CDR3 extends over 15 amino acids. Trimming removed 1 base from V and 0 bases from J, with 9 bases in between. Germline V gene sequence: CDR1 SGHVS, CDR2 FNYEAQ. The CDR3: CASSLGTGYQETQYF. The CDR3 region has the DNA TGTGCCAGCAGCTTAGGAACAGGGTACCAAGAGACCCAGTACTTC.

This clone was detected once. This rearrangement joins TRBV29-1 to TRBJ1-2; D is perhaps TRBD1 (5 bases). CDR3 length: 13 residues. Germline values: CDR1 SQVTM, CDR2 ANQGSEA. Trimming pared 4 bases from V and 6 bases from J, leaving 15 bases between. CDR3 residues: CSVGGARGDGYTF. CDR3 nucleotide sequence: TGCAGCGTTGGAGGGGCGCGGGGGGATGGCTACACCTTC.